The next 7 T cell receptor beta chains were all read from a single sample in a study of blood T cell repertoires in COVID-19. The table came from immunoSEQ multiplex PCR; TCRdb's copy has only in-frame clones and leaves some out. Here the sample spans fewer than 100,000 clones, roughly three quarters being singletons. Material for sequencing was peripheral blood. The receptors were sampled from a human donor in a cohort sampled during active COVID-19.

The rearrangement joins TRBV15 to TRBJ2-5; D possibly corresponds to TRBD1 (6 bases). The CDR3 is 13 amino acids. The ends were cut back, 1 base at V and 4 bases at J, with 7 bases in the middle. Germline CDR1 LNHNV, CDR2 YYDKDF (reference sequence). The CDR3 coding sequence is TGTGCCACCAGCAGAGGCAGGGGAGAGACCCAGTACTTC. This codes for CATSRGRGETQYF. Looking up the rest from reference TRBV15 and TRBJ2-5 gives the full variable domain: DAMVIQNPRYQVTQFGKPVTLSCSQTLNHNVMYWYQQKSSQAPKLLFHYYDKDFNNEADTPDNFQSRRPNTSFCFLDIRSPGLGDTAMYLCATSRGRGETQYFGPGTRLLVL.

This clone was seen many times. DNA for the CDR3: TGTGCCTGGACCGTCGGAGCTGGGGCCAACGTCCTGACTTTC. This encodes CAWTVGAGANVLTF. The V gene is TRBV30, the J gene TRBJ2-6; D uncertain. Trimming pared 4 bases from V and 2 bases from J, leaving 9 bases between. CDR3 length: 14 amino acids. Germline lookup yields CDR1 GTSNPN and CDR2 SVGIG (reference sequence).

As regards this clone: The junction does not match germline at one end; this may be a read error. The gene calls are TRBV7-7 and TRBJ2-2; 7 nucleotides line up with TRBD1. The CDR3 consists of 15 residues. The germline V gene encodes CDR1 SSHAT and CDR2 FNYEAQ (reference sequence). CDR3 amino acids: CASSSGTANTGELFF. CDR3 bases: TGTGCTAGCAGCTCCGGGACAGCGAACACCGGGGAGCTGTTTTTT.

This clone is deemed medium-sized. This chain links TRBV19 with TRBJ2-2; D gene uncertain. Germline V gene sequence: CDR1 LNHDA, CDR2 SQIVND (reference sequence). The length of the CDR3 is 14 residues. With 7 bases removed from V and 2 bases from J, the gap between germline ends came to 11 bases. CDR3 DNA sequence: TGTGCCAGTAATTGGGCCTTTAACACCGGGGAGCTGTTTTTT. It encodes CASNWAFNTGELFF.

This clone was seen a single time. The chain links TRBV4-1 to TRBJ2-7; 12 nucleotides match TRBD2. The CDR3 spans 15 residues. J gave up 3 bases and V 5 bases, and 5 bases lay outside the gene matches. The V gene's germline CDR1 is MGHRA and CDR2 YSYEKL. CDR3 nucleotide sequence: TGCGCCAGCAGCTTACGACTAGCGGGAGACTACGAGCAGTACTTC. It translates to CASSLRLAGDYEQYF.

The chain employs TRBV7-6 and TRBJ2-1; 11 nucleotides line up with TRBD2. CDR1 and CDR2 (germline): SGHVS, FNYEAQ. J lost 6 bases, V lost 5 bases, and 12 bases had no gene match. This CDR3 contains 17 residues. CDR3 DNA: TGTGCCAGCAGCCCACCCCACCTAGCGGGAGGCGGCAATGAGCAGTTCTTC. Its translation: CASSPPHLAGGGNEQFF. Based on the CDR3 plus reference TRBV7-6 and TRBJ2-1, the full variable domain is GAGVSQSPRYKVTKRGQDVALRCDPISGHVSLYWYRQALGQGPEFLTYFNYEAQQDKSGLPNDRFSAERPEGSISTLTIQRTEQRDSAMYRCASSPPHLAGGGNEQFFGPGTRLTVL.

V is TRBV5-1 and J is TRBJ2-1; tentative D call: TRBD2 (5 bases). CDR1 is SGHRS and CDR2 is YFSETQ in the germline V gene. The CDR3 extends over 13 amino acids. Trimming removed 7 bases at V and 5 bases at J, with 13 bases between. CDR3 in amino acids: CASLGVGNNEQFF. In DNA, the CDR3 is TGCGCCAGCCTCGGGGTGGGGAACAATGAGCAGTTCTTC.